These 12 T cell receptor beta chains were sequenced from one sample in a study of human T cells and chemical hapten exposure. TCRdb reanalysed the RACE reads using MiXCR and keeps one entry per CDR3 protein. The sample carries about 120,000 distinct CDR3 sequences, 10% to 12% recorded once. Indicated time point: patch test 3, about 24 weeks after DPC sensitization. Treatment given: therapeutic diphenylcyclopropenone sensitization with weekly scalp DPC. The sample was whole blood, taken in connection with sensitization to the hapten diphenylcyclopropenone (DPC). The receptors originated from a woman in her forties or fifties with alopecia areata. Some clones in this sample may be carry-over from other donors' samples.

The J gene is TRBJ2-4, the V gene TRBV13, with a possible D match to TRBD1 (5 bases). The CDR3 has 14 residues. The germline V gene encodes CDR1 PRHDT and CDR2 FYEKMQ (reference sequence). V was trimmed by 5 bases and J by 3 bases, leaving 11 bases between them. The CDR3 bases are TGTGCCAGCAGCGCGACAGTCTTCAAAAACATTCAGTACTTC. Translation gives CASSATVFKNIQYF.

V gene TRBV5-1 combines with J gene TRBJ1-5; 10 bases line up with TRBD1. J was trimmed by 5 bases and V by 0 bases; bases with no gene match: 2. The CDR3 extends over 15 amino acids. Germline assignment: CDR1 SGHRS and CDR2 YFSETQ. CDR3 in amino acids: CASSLGQGAYQPQHF. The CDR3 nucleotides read TGCGCCAGCAGCTTGGGACAGGGGGCTTATCAGCCCCAGCATTTT.

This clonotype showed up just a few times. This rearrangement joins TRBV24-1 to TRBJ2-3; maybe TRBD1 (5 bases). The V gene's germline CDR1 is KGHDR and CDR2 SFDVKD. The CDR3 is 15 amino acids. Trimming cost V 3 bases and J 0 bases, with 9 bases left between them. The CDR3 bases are TGTGCCACCAGTGATCTGACAGATAGCACAGATACGCAGTATTTT. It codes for CATSDLTDSTDTQYF.

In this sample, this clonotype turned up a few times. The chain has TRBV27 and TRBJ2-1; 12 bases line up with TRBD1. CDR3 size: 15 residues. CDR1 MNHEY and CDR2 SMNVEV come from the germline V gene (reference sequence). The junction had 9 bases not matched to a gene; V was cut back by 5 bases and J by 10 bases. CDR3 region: CASSPEGQGAQEQFF. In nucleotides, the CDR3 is TGTGCCAGCAGTCCCGAGGGACAGGGGGCACAGGAGCAGTTCTTC.

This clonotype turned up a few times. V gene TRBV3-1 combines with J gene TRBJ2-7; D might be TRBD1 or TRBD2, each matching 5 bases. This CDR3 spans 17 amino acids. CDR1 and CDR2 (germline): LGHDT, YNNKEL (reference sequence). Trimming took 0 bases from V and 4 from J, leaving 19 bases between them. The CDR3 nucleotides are TGTGCCAGCAGCCAAGAACATATTGGGACCTCCGAATACGAGCAGTACTTC. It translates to CASSQEHIGTSEYEQYF.

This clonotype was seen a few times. The CDR3 sequence is CASSSGAINEKLFF. The CDR3 coding sequence is TGCGCCAGCAGCTCGGGGGCCATTAATGAAAAACTGTTTTTT. V is TRBV5-1 and J is TRBJ1-4; possibly TRBD1 for D (6 bases). The V gene's germline CDR1 is SGHRS and CDR2 YFSETQ. Trimming took off 3 bases at V and 4 bases at J, with 10 bases between the two ends. This CDR3 is 14 amino acids long.

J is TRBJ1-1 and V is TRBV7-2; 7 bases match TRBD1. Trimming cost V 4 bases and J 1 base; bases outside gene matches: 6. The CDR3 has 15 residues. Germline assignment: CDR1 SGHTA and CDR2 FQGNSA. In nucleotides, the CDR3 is TGTGCCAGCAGCTCCCAGGGGGTTCCGAACACTGAAGCTTTCTTT. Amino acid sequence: CASSSQGVPNTEAFF.

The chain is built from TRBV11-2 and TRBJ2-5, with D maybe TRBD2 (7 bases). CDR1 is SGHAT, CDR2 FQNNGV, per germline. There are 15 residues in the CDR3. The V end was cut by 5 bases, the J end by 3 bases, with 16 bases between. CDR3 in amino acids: CASSPRGGGEETQYF. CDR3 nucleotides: TGTGCCAGCAGCCCCCGTGGAGGGGGGGAAGAGACCCAGTACTTC.

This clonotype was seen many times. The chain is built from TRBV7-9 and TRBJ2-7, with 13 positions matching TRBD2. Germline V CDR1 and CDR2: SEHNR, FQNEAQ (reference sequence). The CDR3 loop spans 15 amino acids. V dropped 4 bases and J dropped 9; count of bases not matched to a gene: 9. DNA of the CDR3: TGTGCCAGCAGCTCCTCGACTAGCGGGAGGTTCCGGCAGTACTTC. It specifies CASSSSTSGRFRQYF.

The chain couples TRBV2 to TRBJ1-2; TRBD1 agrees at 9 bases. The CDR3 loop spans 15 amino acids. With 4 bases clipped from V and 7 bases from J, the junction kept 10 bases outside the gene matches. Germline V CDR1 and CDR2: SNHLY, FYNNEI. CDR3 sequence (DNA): TGTGCCAGCAGTGGGGGACAGGGTGAAGGCGGTGGCTACACCTTC. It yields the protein CASSGGQGEGGGYTF.

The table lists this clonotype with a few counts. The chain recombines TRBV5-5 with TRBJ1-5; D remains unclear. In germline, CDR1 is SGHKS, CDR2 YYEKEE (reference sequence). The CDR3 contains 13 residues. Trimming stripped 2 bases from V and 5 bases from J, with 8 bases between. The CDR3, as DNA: TGTGCCAGCAGCTTCATGTCGGATCAGCCCCAGCATTTT. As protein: CASSFMSDQPQHF.

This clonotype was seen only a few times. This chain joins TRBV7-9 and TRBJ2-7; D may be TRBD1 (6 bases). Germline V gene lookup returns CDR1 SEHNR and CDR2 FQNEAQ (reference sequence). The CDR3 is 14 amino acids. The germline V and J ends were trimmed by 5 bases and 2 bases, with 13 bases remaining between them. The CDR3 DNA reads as TGTGCCAGCAGCGCGACAGGTTACCCCTACGAGCAGTACTTC. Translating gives CASSATGYPYEQYF.